Shown below are 30 T cell receptor beta chains from a single sample sequenced in a study of T cell repertoires and HLA-DP antigens. Their target antigens are unknown. Sequencing used immunoSEQ multiplex PCR; TCRdb keeps in-frame clones, though not all of them. The sample lists approximately 86,000 clones; around nine tenths were seen once. The sample consisted of CD4+ T cells from PBMCs. Source of these receptors: a man aged 50 to 59 in good health and CMV-seronegative.

Here the CDR3 reads CASSWDPNGDTQYF. The CDR3, as DNA: TGTGCCAGCAGTTGGGACCCCAACGGCGATACGCAGTATTTT. This chain joins TRBV5-4 and TRBJ2-3; D possibly uses TRBD1 or TRBD2 (5 bases each). This CDR3 comprises 14 residues. The V end lost 5 bases, the J end lost 6 bases, and 16 bases lay between the germline ends. The germline gives CDR1 SGHNT, CDR2 YYREEE (reference sequence).

The chain is built from TRBV6-1 and TRBJ2-7; 9 bases match TRBD1. V gave up 8 bases and J gave up 2 bases; unmatched junction bases: 1. Germline CDR1 MNHNS, CDR2 SASEGT. This CDR3 is 12 amino acids long. This CDR3 reads CASRDRAYEQYF. CDR3 sequence (DNA): TGTGCCAGCCGGGACAGGGCCTACGAGCAGTACTTC.

Only a few counts were recorded for this clone. CDR3 region: CASSSTGPGTDTQYF. The DNA of the CDR3 is TGCGCCAGCAGCTCAACGGGCCCAGGGACAGATACGCAGTATTTT. This sequence joins TRBV4-3 and TRBJ2-3; TRBD1 is a possible D gene (5 bases). Germline-derived CDR1 and CDR2 are LGHNA and YSLEER. The CDR3 extends over 15 amino acids. The V gene lost 5 bases and the J gene lost 3 bases, with 15 bases spanning the gap.

The chain is built from TRBV27 and TRBJ2-7, with 7 bases fitting TRBD1. Germline trimming cut 4 bases from V and 6 bases from J; bases unmatched to any gene: 9. The CDR3 runs to 14 residues. CDR1 and CDR2 from the germline V gene are MNHEY and SMNVEV (reference sequence). The CDR3 sequence is CASSWETGRREQYF. The DNA for the CDR3 is TGTGCCAGCAGTTGGGAGACAGGGCGTCGCGAGCAGTACTTC.

This chain joins TRBV11-3 and TRBJ1-1; maybe TRBD1 (5 bases). Germline V gene data show CDR1 as SGHNT and CDR2 as YENEEA. This CDR3 is built from 15 residues. The V gene lost 0 bases and the J gene lost 4 bases, with 12 bases spanning the gap. CDR3 sequence reads: CASSLDSGGGTEAFF. The CDR3, as DNA: TGTGCCAGCAGCTTAGATTCCGGGGGAGGCACTGAAGCTTTCTTT.

The V gene is TRBV5-6, the J gene TRBJ1-5; the D is unclear. Germline V CDR1 and CDR2: SGHDT, YYEEEE. V gave up 2 bases and J gave up 2 bases, with 11 bases separating them. The CDR3 runs 15 residues. The CDR3 protein is CASSFGQWGNQPQHF. Written as DNA, the CDR3 is TGTGCCAGCAGCTTTGGGCAGTGGGGCAATCAGCCCCAGCATTTT.

The gene calls are TRBV27 and TRBJ1-2; perhaps TRBD1 as D (6 bases). CDR1 is MNHEY and CDR2 is SMNVEV in the germline V gene (reference sequence). CDR3 size: 14 residues. Trimming left V 1 base short and J 8 bases short, with 14 bases between. CDR3 coding DNA: TGTGCCAGCAGTTTATACGGGGGCGGACAAGGCTACACCTTC. Amino acid sequence: CASSLYGGGQGYTF.

This clone was counted a single time. The chain carries TRBV5-1 and TRBJ2-5, with D possibly TRBD2 on 5 matching bases. CDR3 length: 12 amino acids. CDR1 SGHRS and CDR2 YFSETQ come from the germline V gene. Trimming took 5 bases from V and 0 from J, leaving 5 bases between them. The CDR3 coding sequence is TGCGCCAGCAGGGAGGACCAAGAGACCCAGTACTTC. Its translation: CASREDQETQYF.

The gene calls are TRBV30 and TRBJ2-7, with D uncertain. The V end was cut by 0 bases, the J end by 0 bases, with 15 bases between. This CDR3 is built from 16 residues. The V gene's germline CDR1 is GTSNPN and CDR2 SVGIG (reference sequence). In DNA, the CDR3 is TGTGCCTGGAGTGTGGCTCGATCACGCGGCTCCTACGAGCAGTACTTC. Its protein product is CAWSVARSRGSYEQYF.

The V gene is TRBV6-6, the J gene TRBJ1-5, with D possibly matching TRBD1 (5 bases). This CDR3 contains 13 residues. Germline CDR1 reads MNHNY; CDR2 reads SVGAGI (reference sequence). V dropped 4 bases and J dropped 2 bases, with 6 bases sitting between them. The CDR3 nucleotides read TGTGCCAGCAGTTCGACAGGCAATCAGCCCCAGCATTTT. This sequence encodes CASSSTGNQPQHF.

The chain couples TRBV2 to TRBJ2-7; 7 bases line up with TRBD1. Germline assignment: CDR1 SNHLY and CDR2 FYNNEI. CDR3 size: 13 residues. After removal of 6 bases from V and 3 bases from J, the junction contained 5 bases not matched to a gene. CDR3 sequence (DNA): TGTGCCAGCAGCCGGGACAGCCTCTACGAGCAGTACTTC. The encoded protein is CASSRDSLYEQYF.

The rearrangement joins TRBV5-1 to TRBJ2-3; TRBD2 matches 7 bases. Germline trimming cut 0 bases from V and 6 bases from J; bases unmatched to any gene: 7. The germline gives CDR1 SGHRS, CDR2 YFSETQ. The length of the CDR3 is 15 residues. For the CDR3, the DNA is TGCGCCAGCAGCTTGGAGGGCGGGAGCATGGATACGCAGTATTTT. As protein: CASSLEGGSMDTQYF. The whole variable domain, filled in from reference TRBV5-1 and TRBJ2-3, reads KAGVTQTPRYLIKTRGQQVTLSCSPISGHRSVSWYQQTPGQGLQFLFEYFSETQRNKGNFPGRFSGRQFSNSRSEMNVSTLELGDSALYLCASSLEGGSMDTQYFGPGTRLTVL.

The gene calls are TRBV9 and TRBJ1-4, with TRBD1 as a possible D gene (5 bases). Germline V gene data show CDR1 as SGDLS and CDR2 as YYNGEE. This CDR3 is built from 14 residues. The ends were cut back, 4 bases at V and 5 bases at J, with 12 bases in the middle. CDR3 DNA sequence: TGTGCCAGCAGCTTACGTCAGGGAAATGAAAAACTGTTTTTT. Residues: CASSLRQGNEKLFF.

J is TRBJ2-3 and V is TRBV18; D remains ambiguous. The V end was cut by 3 bases, the J end by 0 bases, with 13 bases between. CDR1 KGHSH and CDR2 LQKENI come from the germline V gene. The CDR3 runs 16 residues. CDR3 sequence (DNA): TGTGCCAGCTCACCTGATATATCAGCTAGCACAGATACGCAGTATTTT. Its protein is CASSPDISASTDTQYF.

The V call is TRBV28, the J call TRBJ1-1; D is unresolved. CDR1 MDHEN and CDR2 SYDVKM come from the germline V gene. The CDR3 has 12 amino acids. The V and J ends lost 6 bases and 1 base respectively, with 6 bases between them. In nucleotides, the CDR3 is TGTGCCAGCAGGGAAGGGAACACTGAAGCTTTCTTT. This codes for CASREGNTEAFF.

The chain combines TRBV11-1 with TRBJ2-1; D remains unclear. CDR3 length equals 14 residues. The V gene lost 0 bases and the J gene lost 6 bases, with 9 bases spanning the gap. Germline CDR1 and CDR2: SGHAT and FQDESV (reference sequence). This chain's CDR3 is CASSLAPRSNEQFF. The CDR3 DNA reads as TGTGCCAGCAGCTTAGCGCCTAGAAGCAATGAGCAGTTCTTC.

This clone has a handful of counts. The rearrangement links TRBV5-4 to TRBJ2-1; D is unresolved. Trimming removed 3 bases from V and 8 bases from J, with 9 bases in between. CDR1 is SGHNT and CDR2 is YYREEE in the germline V gene (reference sequence). CDR3 size: 12 residues. The chain's CDR3 is CASSSPGDEQFF. The DNA for the CDR3 is TGTGCCAGCAGCTCCCCTGGGGATGAGCAGTTCTTC.

As DNA, the CDR3 is TGCAGCGTCCTTGCAGGAGGGGCTCTGGGTTTTTCCTACGAGCAGTACTTC. Protein: CSVLAGGALGFSYEQYF. The V and J genes are TRBV29-1 and TRBJ2-7; TRBD2 is a possible D gene (6 bases). V dropped 6 bases and J dropped 1 base, with 25 bases sitting between them. The CDR3 loop spans 17 amino acids. Germline V gives CDR1 SQVTM, CDR2 ANQGSEA.

This clone turned up a few times. The chain recombines TRBV6-1 with TRBJ2-6; D unresolved. The V end was cut by 7 bases, the J end by 1 base, with 5 bases between. Germline V gives CDR1 MNHNS, CDR2 SASEGT. The CDR3 has 13 residues. The CDR3 DNA is TGTGCCAGCACGCTATCTGGGGCCAACGTCCTGACTTTC. Its translation: CASTLSGANVLTF.

This chain connects TRBV5-6 to TRBJ2-5; D may be TRBD1 (5 bases). From germline, CDR1 is SGHDT and CDR2 YYEEEE. Trimming removed 0 bases at V and 4 bases at J, with 16 bases between. This CDR3 spans 16 amino acids. The CDR3 region is CASSLAVGVLTETQYF. For the CDR3, the DNA is TGTGCCAGCAGCTTGGCGGTAGGGGTACTTACAGAGACCCAGTACTTC.

The CDR3 spells CASSFTGTREETQYF. The CDR3 DNA is TGTGCCAGCAGCTTTACCGGGACTAGAGAGGAGACCCAGTACTTC. The rearrangement uses TRBV7-2 and TRBJ2-5, with TRBD2 matching 8 bases. Germline CDR1 and CDR2: SGHTA and FQGNSA. This CDR3 region has 15 residues. V trimming: 3 bases; J trimming: 5 bases; junction bases outside the gene matches: 8.

To note about this clone: The identical CDR3 is also encoded by other nucleotide sequences in the sample. The chain combines TRBV5-4 with TRBJ2-5; perhaps TRBD1 as D (6 bases). Per the germline V gene, CDR1 is SGHNT and CDR2 is YYREEE (reference sequence). The CDR3 sequence is 14 residues long. V was cut by 1 base and J by 1 base, with 8 bases left in between. The CDR3, as DNA: TGTGCCAGCAGCTTGAGACAGGTCCAAGAGACCCAGTACTTC. It specifies CASSLRQVQETQYF.

CDR3 coding DNA: TGTGCCAGCTCATCGAGCGGGGGGGCCCAAGAGACCCAGTACTTC. Encoded protein: CASSSSGGAQETQYF. V is TRBV18 and J is TRBJ2-5; 10 positions agree with TRBD2. This CDR3 is 15 amino acids long. The germline gives CDR1 KGHSH, CDR2 LQKENI. Unmatched junction bases numbered 4, after V lost 5 bases and J lost 1 base.

This chain joins TRBV28 and TRBJ1-2, with 7 nucleotides matching TRBD1. The germline V gene has CDR1 MDHEN and CDR2 SYDVKM. This CDR3 comprises 14 residues. V shed 5 bases and J 8 bases; nucleotides not matched to a gene: 11. CDR3 coding DNA: TGTGCCAGCAGTCTACGACAGGGCATGGGGGGCTACACCTTC. It yields the protein CASSLRQGMGGYTF.

The chain links TRBV28 to TRBJ1-4, with D unclear. Germline CDR1 is MDHEN and CDR2 is SYDVKM. This CDR3 has 14 amino acids. V dropped 11 bases and J dropped 3 bases, with 16 bases sitting between them. The CDR3 sequence is CALAAGGANEKLFF. In nucleotides, the CDR3 is TGTGCCCTCGCCGCCGGAGGTGCTAATGAAAAACTGTTTTTT. The entire variable domain, with the rest obtained from reference TRBV28 and TRBJ1-4, is as follows: DVKVTQSSRYLVKRTGEKVFLECVQDMDHENMFWYRQDPGLGLRLIYFSYDVKMKEKGDIPEGYSVSREKKERFSLILESASTNQTSMYLCALAAGGANEKLFFGSGTQLSVL.

This clone was detected only once. V is TRBV7-2 and J is TRBJ2-3; D remains ambiguous. Germline CDR1 and CDR2: SGHTA and FQGNSA. V was clipped by 6 bases and J by 2 bases, with 15 bases between them. The CDR3 is 15 residues long. The chain's CDR3 is CASSPLRAFTDTQYF. In DNA form, the CDR3 reads TGTGCCAGCAGTCCGCTTCGGGCATTCACAGATACGCAGTATTTT.

The rearrangement joins TRBV5-1 to TRBJ2-3, with TRBD2 identical over 9 bases. This CDR3 is 16 amino acids long. Unmatched junction bases numbered 8, after V lost 5 bases and J lost 1 base. The germline V gene encodes CDR1 SGHRS and CDR2 YFSETQ. CDR3 nucleotides: TGCGCCAGCAGAAATTTAGCGGGAGCGCGCACAGATACGCAGTATTTT. Its protein product is CASRNLAGARTDTQYF. Looking up the rest from reference TRBV5-1 and TRBJ2-3 gives the full variable domain: KAGVTQTPRYLIKTRGQQVTLSCSPISGHRSVSWYQQTPGQGLQFLFEYFSETQRNKGNFPGRFSGRQFSNSRSEMNVSTLELGDSALYLCASRNLAGARTDTQYFGPGTRLTVL.

The chain carries TRBV2 and TRBJ2-5; D is ambiguous. CDR3 length equals 14 residues. Trimming removed 4 bases from V and 2 bases from J, with 11 bases in between. Germline-derived CDR1 and CDR2 are SNHLY and FYNNEI. The CDR3 DNA reads as TGTGCCAGCAGTGGAGTGACAATACAAGAGACCCAGTACTTC. It translates to CASSGVTIQETQYF.

V and J are TRBV6-1 and TRBJ2-3; 8 bases agree with TRBD1. CDR3 size: 15 residues. Trimming at V came to 1 base and at J to 3 bases, leaving 3 bases not matched to a gene. Looked up from germline, CDR1 is MNHNS and CDR2 is SASEGT. The CDR3 spells CASSEGQGRTDTQYF. Here the CDR3 DNA reads TGTGCCAGCAGTGAAGGACAGGGGAGGACAGATACGCAGTATTTT.

The rearrangement uses TRBV19 and TRBJ1-4, with 12 bases fitting TRBD1. V lost 10 bases and J lost 3; bases outside the gene matches: 3. Per germline, CDR1 LNHDA and CDR2 SQIVND (reference sequence). CDR3 length: 14 residues. The CDR3 bases are TGTGCCACCGGGACAGGGGGCTCTAATGAAAAACTGTTTTTT. Protein: CATGTGGSNEKLFF.